The 31 T cell receptor beta chains presented below share a single source sample, sequenced in a study of shared clonotypes between healthy human individuals. TCRdb keeps only in-frame clones here, not all; method: immunoSEQ multiplex PCR. The table lists approximately 400,000 clones, about 96% of them singletons. The sequenced sample was memory CD8+ T cells sorted from blood. Subset here: CD45RO+ cells pooled with CCR7-negative TemRA cells. Receptors were obtained from a young man in good health.

The V call is TRBV19, the J call TRBJ1-5; D ambiguous. Per the germline V gene, CDR1 is LNHDA and CDR2 is SQIVND (reference sequence). The CDR3 runs to 14 residues. The ends were cut back, 6 bases at V and 3 bases at J, with 12 bases in the middle. In DNA, the CDR3 is TGTGCCAGTAGCCCAGAGCCCTTCAATCAGCCCCAGCATTTT. Its protein is CASSPEPFNQPQHF.

The count of this clone is one. The chain couples TRBV7-9 to TRBJ1-2, with D possibly TRBD1 on 6 matching bases. V dropped 0 bases and J dropped 4 bases, with 12 bases sitting between them. CDR1 is SEHNR, CDR2 FQNEAQ, per germline (reference sequence). This CDR3 spans 15 amino acids. CDR3 in amino acids: CASSLAGAGVYGYTF. The CDR3 DNA follows: TGTGCCAGCAGCTTAGCAGGGGCAGGGGTCTATGGCTACACCTTC.

A word on this clone: The junction differs from germline at one of its ends, possibly a read error. The rearrangement links TRBV11-2 to TRBJ2-6; 7 bases are a match to TRBD2. Germline CDR1 reads SGHAT; CDR2 reads FQNNGV. This CDR3 comprises 16 residues. Here the CDR3 reads CASSGRTSSGANVPTF. The CDR3 coding sequence is TGTGCCAGCAGCGGGCGGACTAGTTCTGGGGCCAACGTCCCGACTTTC.

V gene TRBV11-1 combines with J gene TRBJ2-1; TRBD2 agrees at 11 bases. J gave up 7 bases and V 1 base, and 9 bases lay outside the gene matches. The CDR3 totals 17 residues. The V gene's germline CDR1 is SGHAT and CDR2 FQDESV (reference sequence). CDR3 region: CASSLGLAGGPLNEQFF. The CDR3 DNA is TGTGCCAGCAGCTTAGGGTTAGCGGGAGGGCCGTTAAATGAGCAGTTCTTC.

Remarks on this clone: At one end, the junction sequence differs from germline, possibly due to a read error. This rearrangement joins TRBV28 to TRBJ2-7, with D maybe TRBD2 (6 bases). CDR3 length: 12 residues. In germline, CDR1 is MDHEN, CDR2 SYDVKM. The CDR3 protein is CASSPPRVAEHF. Written as DNA, the CDR3 is TGTGCCAGCAGTCCTCCTCGGGTAGCGGAGCACTTC.

The V call is TRBV5-1, the J call TRBJ1-4; 7 nucleotides line up with TRBD1. Per the germline V gene, CDR1 is SGHRS and CDR2 is YFSETQ. This CDR3 has 16 residues. J lost 0 bases, V lost 2 bases, and 4 bases had no gene match. The chain's CDR3 is CASSLGDRSTNEKLFF. The CDR3 region has the DNA TGCGCCAGCAGCTTAGGGGACAGATCAACTAATGAAAAACTGTTTTTT.

This clone is a singleton in its sample. The chain has TRBV10-3 and TRBJ1-6; 7 bases are shared with TRBD1. The CDR3 is 13 amino acids. V was clipped by 9 bases and J by 7 bases; unmatched bases: 6. Germline CDR1 is ENHRY and CDR2 is SYGVKD. The DNA of the CDR3 is TGTGCCATGAGGGACAGCCCCAATTCACCCCTCCACTTT. This translates into CAMRDSPNSPLHF.

CDR3 sequence (DNA): TGCGCCAGCAGCTTGGCCATCAGCACAGATACGCAGTATTTT. Protein product: CASSLAISTDTQYF. The chain employs TRBV5-1 and TRBJ2-3; D unclear. The CDR3 has 14 amino acids. Germline CDR1 is SGHRS and CDR2 is YFSETQ. V gave up 0 bases and J gave up 0 bases, with 5 bases separating them. Full variable domain (missing parts from reference TRBV5-1 and TRBJ2-3): KAGVTQTPRYLIKTRGQQVTLSCSPISGHRSVSWYQQTPGQGLQFLFEYFSETQRNKGNFPGRFSGRQFSNSRSEMNVSTLELGDSALYLCASSLAISTDTQYFGPGTRLTVL.

As regards this clone: A junction end diverges from the germline sequence, so it may reflect a read error. The CDR3 here is CSGARTYEQYF. CDR3 nucleotide sequence: TGTTCGGGGGCTCGGACCTACGAGCAGTACTTC. The chain has TRBV20-1 and TRBJ2-7; D assignment may be TRBD1 or TRBD2 (6 bases each). This CDR3 has 11 amino acids. CDR1 is DFQATT, CDR2 SNEGSKA, per germline (reference sequence).

This chain joins TRBV4-2 and TRBJ2-7; TRBD2 agrees at 7 bases. The germline gives CDR1 LGHNA, CDR2 YNFKEQ. There are 16 residues in the CDR3. V trimming: 0 bases; J trimming: 3 bases; junction bases outside the gene matches: 8. The CDR3 reads CASSQEGGQGYYEQYF. The CDR3, as DNA: TGTGCCAGCAGCCAAGAGGGAGGGCAGGGCTACTACGAGCAGTACTTC.

This chain links TRBV6-5 with TRBJ1-5; D ambiguous. This CDR3 region has 15 residues. The V gene lost 0 bases and the J gene lost 4 bases, with 10 bases spanning the gap. Germline CDR1 is MNHEY and CDR2 is SVGAGI. The CDR3 DNA reads as TGTGCCAGCAGTTACTCGAGGGCAAGTAATCAGCCCCAGCATTTT. It is translated as CASSYSRASNQPQHF.

This sequence joins TRBV2 and TRBJ1-1; no clear D. Germline assignment: CDR1 SNHLY and CDR2 FYNNEI. The CDR3 has 13 amino acids. Trimming shortened V by 8 bases and J by 4 bases, and 14 bases separated the two germline ends. The CDR3 loop is CASLRQDGTEAFF. DNA for the CDR3: TGTGCCAGCCTGCGGCAGGACGGCACTGAAGCTTTCTTT.

V usage is TRBV19 and J usage is TRBJ2-7; 7 bases align to TRBD1. The V and J ends lost 3 bases and 3 bases, in that order; junction bases with no gene match: 11. The CDR3 is 16 amino acids. Germline CDR1 LNHDA, CDR2 SQIVND (reference sequence). CDR3 amino acids: CASSITGTDGYYEQYF. Written as DNA, the CDR3 is TGTGCCAGTAGTATCACCGGGACAGACGGGTACTACGAGCAGTACTTC.

The genes are TRBV19 and TRBJ2-2; D is possibly TRBD2 (6 bases). CDR3 length: 15 residues. With 7 bases removed from V and 7 bases from J, the gap between germline ends came to 19 bases. CDR1 is LNHDA and CDR2 is SQIVND in the germline V gene (reference sequence). CDR3 sequence: CASNPSGGVNGELFF. The DNA of the CDR3 is TGTGCCAGTAATCCCTCCGGGGGAGTAAACGGGGAGCTGTTTTTT. Full variable domain (rest looked up from reference TRBV19 and TRBJ2-2): DGGITQSPKYLFRKEGQNVTLSCEQNLNHDAMYWYRQDPGQGLRLIYYSQIVNDFQKGDIAEGYSVSREKKESFPLTVTSAQKNPTAFYLCASNPSGGVNGELFFGEGSRLTVL.

Concerning this clone: The same CDR3 can be traced to other DNA sequences in this sample. This chain joins TRBV20-1 and TRBJ2-3; D not certain. Germline CDR1 reads DFQATT; CDR2 reads SNEGSKA (reference sequence). The germline V and J ends were trimmed by 2 bases and 4 bases, with 4 bases remaining between them. CDR3 length: 11 amino acids. The CDR3 sequence is CSARRADTQYF. CDR3 in DNA: TGCAGTGCTAGAAGGGCAGATACGCAGTATTTT.

In the case of this clone: Other DNA sequences in this specimen translate into the identical CDR3. The rearrangement uses TRBV5-1 and TRBJ2-3; TRBD2 agrees at 13 bases. The germline CDR1 and CDR2 sequences are SGHRS and YFSETQ. CDR3 length: 15 amino acids. V gave up 3 bases and J gave up 6 bases; unmatched junction bases: 4. Written as DNA, the CDR3 is TGCGCCAGCAGCTCCGGACTAGCGGGAGCGGATACGCAGTATTTT. This encodes CASSSGLAGADTQYF.

V usage is TRBV10-3 and J usage is TRBJ2-1, with a tentative D call TRBD1 (9 bases). The V end lost 3 bases, the J end lost 3 bases, and 24 bases lay between the germline ends. The germline gives CDR1 ENHRY, CDR2 SYGVKD. This CDR3 has 19 residues. The CDR3 nucleotides read TGTGCCATCAGTGAATTTCGACAGGGGGGTAGCGGGGTCTACAATGAGCAGTTCTTC. This translates into CAISEFRQGGSGVYNEQFF.

The chain combines TRBV10-1 with TRBJ2-1; 9 positions match TRBD2. The CDR3 spans 14 residues. The junction had 7 bases not matched to a gene; V was cut back by 2 bases and J by 11 bases. Germline V lookup: CDR1 WNHNN, CDR2 SYGVQD (reference sequence). CDR3 sequence (DNA): TGCGCCAGCAGTGAGGGGCGTAGCGGGAGTAAGCAGTTCTTC. This sequence encodes CASSEGRSGSKQFF.

The V call is TRBV13, the J call TRBJ2-3; no definite D call. Trimming shortened V by 2 bases and J by 0 bases, and 3 bases separated the two germline ends. Germline V lookup: CDR1 PRHDT, CDR2 FYEKMQ (reference sequence). The CDR3 spans 13 residues. The CDR3 is CASSLQSTDTQYF. CDR3 sequence (DNA): TGTGCCAGCAGCTTACAAAGCACAGATACGCAGTATTTT.

This chain joins TRBV14 and TRBJ2-4, with D perhaps matching TRBD2 (5 bases). The CDR3 length is 15 residues. Looked up from germline, CDR1 is SGHDN and CDR2 is FVKESK. V gave up 4 bases and J gave up 1 base, with 11 bases separating them. CDR3 region: CASSPSPGAKNIQYF. The CDR3 DNA sequence: TGTGCCAGCAGCCCGAGCCCGGGGGCCAAAAACATTCAGTACTTC.

This clone was found once. J is TRBJ1-1 and V is TRBV28; 8 nucleotides agree with TRBD1. V was pared by 6 bases and J by 8 bases, with 8 bases of the junction left unmatched. The CDR3 contains 13 residues. Germline V gives CDR1 MDHEN, CDR2 SYDVKM. CDR3 sequence (DNA): TGTGCCAGCAGATCCCCCGGACAGGGCGAAGCTTTCTTT. The encoded protein is CASRSPGQGEAFF. Filled out from reference TRBV28 and TRBJ1-1, the complete variable domain reads DVKVTQSSRYLVKRTGEKVFLECVQDMDHENMFWYRQDPGLGLRLIYFSYDVKMKEKGDIPEGYSVSREKKERFSLILESASTNQTSMYLCASRSPGQGEAFFGQGTRLTVV.

V is TRBV30 and J is TRBJ1-2; 11 nucleotides agree with TRBD1. Per germline, CDR1 GTSNPN and CDR2 SVGIG (reference sequence). The CDR3 runs to 13 residues. Germline trimming cut 5 bases from V and 7 bases from J; bases unmatched to any gene: 6. CDR3 coding DNA: TGTGCCTGGGGCCGGGACAGGGGGGGTGGCTACACCTTC. This codes for CAWGRDRGGGYTF.

J is TRBJ2-7 and V is TRBV28; D is perhaps TRBD1 or TRBD2 (6 bases each). Germline V lookup: CDR1 MDHEN, CDR2 SYDVKM. V shed 2 bases and J shed 12 bases, with 17 bases lying between them. CDR3 length: 13 residues. The CDR3 is CASSLAVRGGGYF. The CDR3 DNA is TGTGCCAGCAGTTTAGCTGTAAGAGGGGGAGGGTACTTC.

V gene TRBV2 combines with J gene TRBJ2-7; D unclear. V dropped 0 bases and J dropped 0 bases, with 12 bases sitting between them. The CDR3 is 16 amino acids. Germline assignment: CDR1 SNHLY and CDR2 FYNNEI. The CDR3 here is CASSEAGLAASYEQYF. The DNA of the CDR3 is TGTGCCAGCAGTGAAGCTGGGTTGGCGGCCTCCTACGAGCAGTACTTC.

The chain has TRBV18 and TRBJ2-7, with 10 positions matching TRBD1. Germline assignment: CDR1 KGHSH and CDR2 LQKENI. After removal of 5 bases from V and 4 bases from J, the junction contained 5 bases not matched to a gene. The CDR3 totals 14 residues. The CDR3 region is CASSSGQGLYEQYF. CDR3 coding DNA: TGTGCCAGCTCATCGGGACAGGGGTTGTACGAGCAGTACTTC.

The chain carries TRBV18 and TRBJ2-1; D not resolved. CDR3 length: 12 residues. Germline CDR1 reads KGHSH; CDR2 reads LQKENI. V lost 6 bases, J lost 2 bases, and 5 bases lay in between. The CDR3 is CASSLAYNEQFF. In DNA form, the CDR3 reads TGTGCCAGCTCGCTGGCCTACAATGAGCAGTTCTTC.

The chain carries TRBV10-3 and TRBJ2-7; 8 nucleotides match TRBD2. The CDR3 loop spans 14 amino acids. The V segment lost 5 bases and the J segment 2 bases; nucleotides outside the gene matches: 5. CDR1 ENHRY and CDR2 SYGVKD come from the germline V gene. CDR3 DNA: TGTGCCATCAGTCCGGGACTAGACACCTACGAGCAGTACTTC. This sequence encodes CAISPGLDTYEQYF.

V is TRBV5-1 and J is TRBJ2-4, with D perhaps TRBD1 (6 bases). The CDR3 extends over 17 amino acids. V was cut by 1 base and J by 0 bases, with 14 bases left in between. In germline, CDR1 is SGHRS, CDR2 YFSETQ. CDR3 loop: CASSLSPMGAAKNIQYF. For the CDR3, the DNA is TGCGCCAGCAGCTTGAGCCCGATGGGGGCAGCCAAAAACATTCAGTACTTC.

The chain recombines TRBV18 with TRBJ2-7; TRBD2 is a possible D gene (6 bases). CDR3 length: 15 residues. V was cut by 0 bases and J by 6 bases, with 15 bases left in between. Germline V gene lookup returns CDR1 KGHSH and CDR2 LQKENI. The CDR3 is CASSPPPGVKSEQYF. The CDR3 region has the DNA TGTGCCAGCTCACCACCGCCGGGAGTGAAGAGCGAGCAGTACTTC.

The rearrangement joins TRBV28 to TRBJ2-7; TRBD2 matches at 8 bases. J was trimmed by 7 bases and V by 7 bases; bases with no gene match: 18. Germline V CDR1 and CDR2: MDHEN, SYDVKM. The CDR3 consists of 16 residues. The CDR3 sequence is CASINAGGKGLIEQYF. The CDR3 DNA is TGTGCCAGCATCAACGCGGGGGGTAAAGGCTTGATTGAGCAGTACTTC.

This rearrangement joins TRBV9 to TRBJ2-1, with no clear D. V was trimmed by 1 base and J by 8 bases, leaving 13 bases between them. This CDR3 comprises 14 residues. The V gene's germline CDR1 is SGDLS and CDR2 YYNGEE. The CDR3 DNA sequence: TGTGCCAGCAGCGTATCCCTGCCTGGCCATGAGCAGTTCTTC. The encoded protein is CASSVSLPGHEQFF. The full variable domain, its missing parts supplied by reference TRBV9 and TRBJ2-1, is DSGVTQTPKHLITATGQRVTLRCSPRSGDLSVYWYQQSLDQGLQFLIQYYNGEERAKGNILERFSAQQFPDLHSELNLSSLELGDSALYFCASSVSLPGHEQFFGPGTRLTVL.